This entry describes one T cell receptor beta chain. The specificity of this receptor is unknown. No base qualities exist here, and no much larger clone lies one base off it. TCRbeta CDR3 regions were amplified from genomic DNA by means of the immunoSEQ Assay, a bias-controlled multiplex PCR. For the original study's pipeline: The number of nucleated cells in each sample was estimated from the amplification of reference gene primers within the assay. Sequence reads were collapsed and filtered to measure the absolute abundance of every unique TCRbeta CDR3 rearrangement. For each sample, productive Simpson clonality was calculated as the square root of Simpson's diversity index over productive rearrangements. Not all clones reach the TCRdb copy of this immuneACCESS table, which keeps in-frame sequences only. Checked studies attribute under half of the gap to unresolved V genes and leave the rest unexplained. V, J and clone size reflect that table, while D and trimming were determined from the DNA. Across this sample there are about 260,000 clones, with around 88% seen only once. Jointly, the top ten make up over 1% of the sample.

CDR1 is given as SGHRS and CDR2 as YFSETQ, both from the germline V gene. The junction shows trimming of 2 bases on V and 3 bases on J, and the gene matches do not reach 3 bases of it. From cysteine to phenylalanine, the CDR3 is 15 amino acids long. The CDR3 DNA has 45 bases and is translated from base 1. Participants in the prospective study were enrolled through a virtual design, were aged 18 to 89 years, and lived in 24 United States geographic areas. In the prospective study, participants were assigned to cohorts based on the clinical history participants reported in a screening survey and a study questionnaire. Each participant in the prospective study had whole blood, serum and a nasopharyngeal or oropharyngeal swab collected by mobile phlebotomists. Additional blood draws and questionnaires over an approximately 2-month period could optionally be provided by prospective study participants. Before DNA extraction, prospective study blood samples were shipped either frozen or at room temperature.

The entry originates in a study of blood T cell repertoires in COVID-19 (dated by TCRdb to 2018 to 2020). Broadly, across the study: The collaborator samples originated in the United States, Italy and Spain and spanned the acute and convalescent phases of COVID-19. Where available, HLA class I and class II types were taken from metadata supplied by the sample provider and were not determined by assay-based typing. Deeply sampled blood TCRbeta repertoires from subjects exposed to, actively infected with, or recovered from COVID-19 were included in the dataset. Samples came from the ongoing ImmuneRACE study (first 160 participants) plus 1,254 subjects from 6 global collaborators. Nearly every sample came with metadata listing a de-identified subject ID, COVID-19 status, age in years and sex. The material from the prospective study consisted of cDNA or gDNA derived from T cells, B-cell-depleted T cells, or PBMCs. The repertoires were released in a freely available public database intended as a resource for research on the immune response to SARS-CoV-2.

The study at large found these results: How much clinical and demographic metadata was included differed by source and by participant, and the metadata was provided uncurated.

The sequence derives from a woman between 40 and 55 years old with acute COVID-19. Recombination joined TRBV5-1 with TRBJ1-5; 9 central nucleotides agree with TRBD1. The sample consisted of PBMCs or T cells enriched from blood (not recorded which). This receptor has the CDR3 CASSLTGGHNQPQHF. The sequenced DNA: TGCGCCAGCAGCTTAACAGGGGGCCACAATCAGCCCCAGCATTTT.